This is a list of T cell receptor beta chains from one sample in a study of CD8 T cells in ankylosing spondylitis. TCRdb analysed the 5' RACE reads with MiXCR anew, one entry per CDR3 protein. The sample contains 200,000 or so distinct CDR3 sequences, approximately 18% of which appear only once. Sample: blood, either unsorted or a sorted T cell fraction (not recorded which). The receptors originated from a male donor aged 10 to 30 with ankylosing spondylitis or in good health (not recorded which). CDR3s include the opening cysteine and the closing phenylalanine or tryptophan. A D gene is named only where the DNA matches it firmly. Expanded clones get a size class; other rows say once, few or many, or leave the size out.

CDR3aa: CSAVAGGSYNEQFF
CDR3nt: TGCAGCGCCGTAGCGGGAGGATCCTACAATGAGCAGTTCTTC
d_gene: TRBD2
j_gene: TRBJ2-1
abundance: .
v_gene: TRBV29-1

CDR3aa: CASRSTSSYNSPLHF
CDR3nt: TGTGCCAGCAGATCGACCAGCTCCTATAATTCACCCCTCCACTTT
d_gene: .
j_gene: TRBJ1-6
abundance: many
v_gene: TRBV27

CDR3aa: CASSQAGGRADTQYF
CDR3nt: TGTGCCAGCAGTCAAGCGGGAGGGAGGGCAGATACGCAGTATTTT
d_gene: TRBD2
j_gene: TRBJ2-3
abundance: few
v_gene: TRBV6-5

CDR3aa: CAWTIQGYTEAFF
CDR3nt: TGTGCCTGGACCATACAGGGATACACTGAAGCTTTCTTT
d_gene: .
j_gene: TRBJ1-1
abundance: .
v_gene: TRBV30

CDR3aa: CASSLGQTMNEQYF
CDR3nt: TGTGCCAGCAGTTTAGGCCAGACTATGAACGAGCAGTACTTC
d_gene: .
j_gene: TRBJ2-7
abundance: .
v_gene: TRBV27

CDR3aa: CASGIQGALLAFF
CDR3nt: TGTGCCAGCGGGATACAGGGGGCTCTCTTGGCTTTCTTT
d_gene: TRBD1
j_gene: TRBJ1-1
abundance: many
v_gene: TRBV12-3/TRBV12-4

CDR3aa: CASISGGHQQYF
CDR3nt: TGTGCCAGCATCTCGGGAGGACACCAGCAGTATTTT
d_gene: TRBD2
j_gene: TRBJ2-3
abundance: many
v_gene: TRBV6-1

CDR3aa: CASSKDPLAGVTDTQYF
CDR3nt: TGTGCCAGCAGCAAGGACCCACTAGCGGGAGTAACAGATACGCAGTATTTT
d_gene: TRBD2
j_gene: TRBJ2-3
abundance: many
v_gene: TRBV5-5

CDR3aa: CASSEREIDTQYF
CDR3nt: TGTGCCAGCAGCGAAAGGGAGATAGATACGCAGTATTTT
d_gene: .
j_gene: TRBJ2-3
abundance: many
v_gene: TRBV7-9

CDR3aa: CASSQGQSGSGLFF
CDR3nt: TGCGCCAGCAGCCAGGGTCAAAGCGGGAGCGGGCTGTTCTTC
d_gene: TRBD2
j_gene: TRBJ2-1
abundance: many
v_gene: TRBV4-3

CDR3aa: CASSRTSQETQYF
CDR3nt: TGTGCCAGCAGTCGCACTAGCCAAGAGACCCAGTACTTC
d_gene: .
j_gene: TRBJ2-5
abundance: .
v_gene: TRBV7-6

CDR3aa: CASSKYYMGSEAFF
CDR3nt: TGTGCCAGCAGCAAGTATTACATGGGCAGCGAAGCTTTCTTT
d_gene: .
j_gene: TRBJ1-1
abundance: .
v_gene: TRBV6-4

CDR3aa: CAVRDRGEKLFF
CDR3nt: TGTGCCGTCCGGGACAGGGGGGAAAAACTGTTTTTT
d_gene: TRBD1
j_gene: TRBJ1-4
abundance: .
v_gene: TRBV12-3/TRBV12-4

CDR3aa: CASSLPRSAGGTADTQYF
CDR3nt: TGCGCCAGCAGCTTGCCCCGATCCGCGGGAGGAACGGCAGATACGCAGTATTTT
d_gene: TRBD2
j_gene: TRBJ2-3
abundance: many
v_gene: TRBV5-1

CDR3aa: CASSLLAGLYNEQFF
CDR3nt: TGTGCCAGCAGCTTACTAGCGGGACTATACAATGAGCAGTTCTTC
d_gene: TRBD2
j_gene: TRBJ2-1
abundance: .
v_gene: TRBV7-8

CDR3aa: CSAKDGYEQYF
CDR3nt: TGCAGTGCGAAAGACGGCTACGAGCAGTACTTC
d_gene: .
j_gene: TRBJ2-7
abundance: few
v_gene: TRBV20-1

CDR3aa: CASSSDRGYGYTF
CDR3nt: TGCGCCAGCAGTTCCGACAGGGGCTATGGCTACACCTTC
d_gene: TRBD1
j_gene: TRBJ1-2
abundance: many
v_gene: TRBV5-1

CDR3aa: CSARDARGRETQYF
CDR3nt: TGCAGTGCTAGAGATGCCAGGGGGCGAGAGACCCAGTACTTC
d_gene: TRBD1
j_gene: TRBJ2-5
abundance: .
v_gene: TRBV20-1

CDR3aa: CASSLTGTPILETQYF
CDR3nt: TGTGCCAGCAGCTTAACCGGGACTCCCATTCTGGAGACCCAGTACTTC
d_gene: .
j_gene: TRBJ2-5
abundance: many
v_gene: TRBV7-9

CDR3aa: CASSLGGTGTYNEQFF
CDR3nt: TGCGCCAGCAGCTTGGGCGGGACGGGGACCTACAATGAGCAGTTCTTC
d_gene: .
j_gene: TRBJ2-1
abundance: many
v_gene: TRBV5-1

CDR3aa: CAISESGGRADTQYF
CDR3nt: TGTGCCATCAGTGAGTCCGGCGGGAGGGCTGATACGCAGTATTTT
d_gene: TRBD2
j_gene: TRBJ2-3
abundance: .
v_gene: TRBV10-3

CDR3aa: CASSASLRGQYNEQFF
CDR3nt: TGTGCCAGCAGCGCCTCGTTAAGGGGGCAATACAATGAGCAGTTCTTC
d_gene: TRBD1
j_gene: TRBJ2-1
abundance: .
v_gene: TRBV9

CDR3aa: CASLPGTSGNNEQFF
CDR3nt: TGTGCCAGCCTACCCGGGACTAGCGGGAACAATGAGCAGTTCTTC
d_gene: TRBD2
j_gene: TRBJ2-1
abundance: few
v_gene: TRBV11-2

CDR3aa: CASSQDAGARWTEAFF
CDR3nt: TGCGCCAGCAGCCAAGACGCCGGGGCGCGTTGGACTGAAGCTTTCTTT
d_gene: .
j_gene: TRBJ1-1
abundance: .
v_gene: TRBV4-3

CDR3aa: CSASTSGSLSEQYF
CDR3nt: TGCAGTGCGAGCACTAGCGGGAGCTTATCCGAGCAGTACTTC
d_gene: TRBD2
j_gene: TRBJ2-7
abundance: .
v_gene: TRBV20-1

CDR3aa: CASSLRDSFKNIQYF
CDR3nt: TGTGCCAGCAGTCTCCGGGACTCATTCAAAAACATTCAGTACTTC
d_gene: .
j_gene: TRBJ2-4
abundance: many
v_gene: TRBV6-2/TRBV6-3

CDR3aa: CAIMPMGGRLPQAYNEQFF
CDR3nt: TGTGCCATCATGCCCATGGGGGGGAGACTCCCGCAGGCATACAATGAGCAGTTCTTC
d_gene: TRBD2
j_gene: TRBJ2-1
abundance: many
v_gene: TRBV10-3

CDR3aa: CASSSRPGNEQFF
CDR3nt: TGTGCCAGCAGCTCACGGCCGGGCAATGAGCAGTTCTTC
d_gene: .
j_gene: TRBJ2-1
abundance: .
v_gene: TRBV11-2

CDR3aa: CASSGTGGKDTQYF
CDR3nt: TGTGCCAGCAGTGGGACGGGAGGGAAGGATACGCAGTATTTT
d_gene: TRBD2
j_gene: TRBJ2-3
abundance: .
v_gene: TRBV28

CDR3aa: CASRRSGSYFEQFF
CDR3nt: TGCGCCAGCAGGAGAAGCGGGAGCTATTTTGAGCAGTTCTTC
d_gene: TRBD2
j_gene: TRBJ2-1
abundance: many
v_gene: TRBV5-1

CDR3aa: CASPQPGQGRSGANVLTF
CDR3nt: TGTGCCAGCCCGCAGCCGGGACAGGGCCGTTCTGGGGCCAACGTCCTGACTTTC
d_gene: TRBD1
j_gene: TRBJ2-6
abundance: many
v_gene: TRBV7-7

CDR3aa: CASSYTDSRNSPLHF
CDR3nt: TGTGCCAGCAGCTATACGGACAGCAGAAATTCACCCCTCCACTTT
d_gene: .
j_gene: TRBJ1-6
abundance: .
v_gene: TRBV6-5

CDR3aa: CSVVYRVNLADTQYF
CDR3nt: TGCAGCGTTGTTTACAGGGTAAATCTCGCAGATACGCAGTATTTT
d_gene: .
j_gene: TRBJ2-3
abundance: .
v_gene: TRBV29-1

CDR3aa: CSVVLPGTSIEQFF
CDR3nt: TGCAGCGTTGTCCTTCCCGGGACTAGCATTGAGCAGTTCTTC
d_gene: TRBD2
j_gene: TRBJ2-1
abundance: many
v_gene: TRBV29-1

CDR3aa: CASSWGTVNTGELFF
CDR3nt: TGTGCCAGCAGCTGGGGCACTGTGAACACCGGGGAGCTGTTTTTT
d_gene: .
j_gene: TRBJ2-2
abundance: .
v_gene: TRBV9

CDR3aa: CSAGEGLAGGSPHEQYF
CDR3nt: TGCAGTGCTGGGGAGGGACTAGCGGGAGGCTCGCCCCACGAGCAGTACTTC
d_gene: TRBD2
j_gene: TRBJ2-7
abundance: many
v_gene: TRBV20-1

CDR3aa: CASSQVGLAGHYEQYF
CDR3nt: TGCGCCAGCAGCCAAGTGGGACTAGCGGGACACTACGAGCAGTACTTC
d_gene: TRBD2
j_gene: TRBJ2-7
abundance: .
v_gene: TRBV4-1

CDR3aa: CSAERGLAGANSYNEQFF
CDR3nt: TGCAGTGCTGAACGCGGACTAGCGGGAGCCAACTCCTACAATGAGCAGTTCTTC
d_gene: TRBD2
j_gene: TRBJ2-1
abundance: .
v_gene: TRBV20-1

CDR3aa: CAWIWGVNEQFF
CDR3nt: TGTGCCTGGATATGGGGGGTCAATGAGCAGTTCTTC
d_gene: .
j_gene: TRBJ2-1
abundance: many
v_gene: TRBV30

CDR3aa: CAISESGYNEQFF
CDR3nt: TGTGCCATCAGTGAGTCGGGGTACAATGAGCAGTTCTTC
d_gene: .
j_gene: TRBJ2-1
abundance: many
v_gene: TRBV10-3

CDR3aa: CASQRGQGPQVGGYTF
CDR3nt: TGTGCCAGCCAAAGGGGCCAGGGCCCTCAGGTGGGCGGCTACACCTTC
d_gene: .
j_gene: TRBJ1-2
abundance: many
v_gene: TRBV7-9

CDR3aa: CASSLKGAVAEAFF
CDR3nt: TGTGCCAGCAGTTTGAAGGGCGCTGTTGCTGAAGCTTTCTTT
d_gene: .
j_gene: TRBJ1-1
abundance: many
v_gene: TRBV12-3/TRBV12-4

CDR3aa: CASTGTSGLQETQYF
CDR3nt: TGTGCCAGCACGGGAACTAGCGGCCTCCAAGAGACCCAGTACTTC
d_gene: TRBD2
j_gene: TRBJ2-5
abundance: many
v_gene: TRBV6-5

CDR3aa: CASSQDIGTMQGNEQFF
CDR3nt: TGCGCCAGCAGCCAAGATATTGGGACTATGCAAGGCAATGAGCAGTTCTTC
d_gene: TRBD2
j_gene: TRBJ2-1
abundance: .
v_gene: TRBV4-3

CDR3aa: CASSLREGGRNYGYTF
CDR3nt: TGTGCCAGCAGCCTTAGGGAGGGGGGGCGCAACTATGGCTACACCTTC
d_gene: .
j_gene: TRBJ1-2
abundance: .
v_gene: TRBV7-8

CDR3aa: CASSLAGTVTYEQYF
CDR3nt: TGCGCCAGCAGCTTGGCCGGGACGGTAACCTACGAGCAGTACTTC
d_gene: .
j_gene: TRBJ2-7
abundance: many
v_gene: TRBV5-1

CDR3aa: CSVVWLAGTDTQYF
CDR3nt: TGCAGCGTTGTGTGGCTAGCGGGCACAGATACGCAGTATTTT
d_gene: TRBD2
j_gene: TRBJ2-3
abundance: .
v_gene: TRBV29-1

CDR3aa: CASSPSDRVEAFF
CDR3nt: TGTGCCAGCTCACCCTCCGACAGGGTTGAAGCTTTCTTT
d_gene: TRBD1
j_gene: TRBJ1-1
abundance: few
v_gene: TRBV18

CDR3aa: CASSGDPTGGLSYEQYF
CDR3nt: TGTGCCAGCAGTGGCGACCCTACAGGGGGCCTATCCTACGAGCAGTACTTC
d_gene: TRBD1
j_gene: TRBJ2-7
abundance: many
v_gene: TRBV12-3/TRBV12-4

CDR3aa: CSVGRGNGYTF
CDR3nt: TGCAGCGTTGGTCGTGGGAATGGCTACACCTTC
d_gene: .
j_gene: TRBJ1-2
abundance: few
v_gene: TRBV29-1